A single sample is the source of the 11 T cell receptor beta chains below, sequenced in a study of blood T cell repertoires in COVID-19. The assay was immunoSEQ multiplex PCR, and TCRdb's table has in-frame clones only and misses some. In the table there are over 250,000 clones, approximately 91% of which are singletons. The source material was peripheral blood. These receptors all stem from a man between 50 and 59 years old with acute or convalescent COVID-19.

J is TRBJ2-7 and V is TRBV18; tentatively, D is TRBD1 (5 bases). The ends were cut back, 3 bases at V and 4 bases at J, with 10 bases in the middle. From germline, CDR1 is KGHSH and CDR2 LQKENI. This CDR3 comprises 13 residues. As DNA, the CDR3 is TGTGCCAGCTCACCGGGCAGGGAATACGAGCAGTACTTC. Protein: CASSPGREYEQYF.

The chain couples TRBV4-1 to TRBJ2-1; 13 nucleotides align to TRBD2. From germline, CDR1 is MGHRA and CDR2 YSYEKL. This CDR3 has 22 amino acids. The ends lost 3 bases at V and 0 bases at J; junction bases unmatched: 17. As DNA, the CDR3 is TGCGCCAGCAGCCACAAAACGACCGGGACTAGCGGGGAGAAGAGCTCCTACAATGAGCAGTTCTTC. This codes for CASSHKTTGTSGEKSSYNEQFF.

The V call is TRBV5-4, the J call TRBJ1-3, with a possible D match to TRBD1 (5 bases). The V gene's germline CDR1 is SGHNT and CDR2 YYREEE (reference sequence). The CDR3 has 15 residues. V was trimmed by 0 bases and J by 4 bases, leaving 11 bases between them. Here the CDR3 reads CASSLAGGRGNTIYF. The CDR3 DNA is TGTGCCAGCAGCTTGGCGGGGGGGAGAGGAAACACCATATATTTT.

The rearrangement joins TRBV7-3 to TRBJ2-3; the D gene is possibly TRBD2 (5 bases). The germline V gene has CDR1 SGHTA and CDR2 FQGTGA. CDR3 length: 14 amino acids. V was trimmed by 2 bases and J by 5 bases, leaving 11 bases between them. The CDR3 sequence: CASSLDSSQDTQYF. The CDR3 nucleotides are TGTGCCAGCAGCTTAGATTCTAGCCAAGATACGCAGTATTTT.

This chain connects TRBV5-6 to TRBJ1-4; D is unclear. V was cut by 1 base and J by 11 bases, with 18 bases left in between. The CDR3 loop spans 15 amino acids. Per the germline V gene, CDR1 is SGHDT and CDR2 is YYEEEE. CDR3 coding DNA: TGTGCCAGCAGCTTGCGACCGGCAGGCTCGGGGAAACTGTTTTTT. Translation: CASSLRPAGSGKLFF. Combining the CDR3 with reference TRBV5-6 and TRBJ1-4 gives the whole variable domain DAGVTQSPTHLIKTRGQQVTLRCSPKSGHDTVSWYQQALGQGPQFIFQYYEEEERQRGNFPDRFSGHQFPNYSSELNVNALLLGDSALYLCASSLRPAGSGKLFFGSGTQLSVL.

The V call is TRBV19, the J call TRBJ1-5, with TRBD1 identical over 9 bases. Germline CDR1 is LNHDA and CDR2 is SQIVND (reference sequence). CDR3 length: 15 residues. The trim removed 4 bases at V and 1 base at J, leaving 2 bases unmatched. The CDR3 sequence is CASSTGTGSNQPQHF. For the CDR3, the DNA is TGTGCCAGTAGTACCGGGACAGGGAGCAATCAGCCCCAGCATTTT. The complete variable domain, with remaining parts taken from reference TRBV19 and TRBJ1-5, reads DGGITQSPKYLFRKEGQNVTLSCEQNLNHDAMYWYRQDPGQGLRLIYYSQIVNDFQKGDIAEGYSVSREKKESFPLTVTSAQKNPTAFYLCASSTGTGSNQPQHFGDGTRLSIL.

The gene calls are TRBV2 and TRBJ1-1; no reliable D call. This CDR3 has 12 residues. CDR1 SNHLY and CDR2 FYNNEI come from the germline V gene. Trimming stripped 10 bases from V and 6 bases from J, with 15 bases between. CDR3 sequence (DNA): TGTGCCACCCCACCGGAGGGTCCTGAAGCTTTCTTT. It yields the protein CATPPEGPEAFF.

The chain links TRBV7-9 to TRBJ1-1, with TRBD1 as a possible D gene (5 bases). The V end was cut by 5 bases, the J end by 0 bases, with 13 bases between. CDR1 SEHNR and CDR2 FQNEAQ come from the germline V gene (reference sequence). The CDR3 runs 15 residues. The CDR3 spells CASSPRVLMNTEAFF. The CDR3 DNA sequence: TGTGCCAGCAGCCCCAGGGTTCTGATGAACACTGAAGCTTTCTTT.

This rearrangement joins TRBV27 to TRBJ1-1; 11 bases line up with TRBD1. This CDR3 is 17 amino acids long. V lost 4 bases, J lost 0 bases, and 7 bases stayed unmatched. CDR1 and CDR2 from the germline V gene are MNHEY and SMNVEV (reference sequence). CDR3: CASSSRTGGRMNTEAFF. The CDR3 DNA sequence: TGTGCCAGCAGTTCAAGGACAGGGGGCCGGATGAACACTGAAGCTTTCTTT.

The chain recombines TRBV7-2 with TRBJ2-7, with D possibly being TRBD2 (6 bases). The CDR3 is 16 amino acids. The germline V and J ends were trimmed by 5 bases and 2 bases, with 19 bases remaining between them. Germline values: CDR1 SGHTA, CDR2 FQGNSA. DNA for the CDR3: TGTGCCAGCAGCCCAATCATCGGACTAAACCCCTACGAGCAGTACTTC. As protein: CASSPIIGLNPYEQYF.

The chain uses TRBV2 and TRBJ1-5, with D perhaps matching TRBD1 (5 bases). V shed 8 bases and J shed 4 bases, with 12 bases lying between them. The CDR3 consists of 13 residues. Per germline, CDR1 SNHLY and CDR2 FYNNEI. This chain's CDR3 is CASGGEVNQPQHF. As DNA, the CDR3 is TGTGCCAGCGGGGGGGAGGTGAATCAGCCCCAGCATTTT.